The clone carrying this TCR beta chain has just a few counts. Its antigen is unknown. Germline lookup yields CDR1 MNHNS and CDR2 SASEGT. With V trimmed by 10 bases and J by 4 bases, 4 bases remained unmatched. CDR3 length equals 13 residues. Investigators reverse transcribed all isolated RNA, so they sequenced expressed TCRB transcripts. Here immunoSEQ multiplex PCR was the method, and the copy in TCRdb shows in-frame clones only, minus some. The sample consists of about 140,000 clones, about 7% of them appearing once. The sample is drawn from a study of beta chain features in type 1 diabetes. Points from the study as a whole: The naive, central memory and Treg TCRB repertoires looked more alike in patients than they did in healthy donors. VDJ junctions in type 1 diabetes patients carried more deletions and fewer insertions. Shorter templates might be favored by PCR, and equally so in patients and in controls.

Purity (above 95%) was reached by all sorted populations. The clonotype originates from a woman under 40 in good health. This chain joins TRBV6-1 and TRBJ2-1; 10 positions agree with TRBD1. The sequencing input was central memory CD4+ T cells from blood. The CDR3 is CATRQGAYNEQFF. CDR3 DNA: TGTGCCACCAGACAGGGGGCTTACAATGAGCAGTTCTTC.